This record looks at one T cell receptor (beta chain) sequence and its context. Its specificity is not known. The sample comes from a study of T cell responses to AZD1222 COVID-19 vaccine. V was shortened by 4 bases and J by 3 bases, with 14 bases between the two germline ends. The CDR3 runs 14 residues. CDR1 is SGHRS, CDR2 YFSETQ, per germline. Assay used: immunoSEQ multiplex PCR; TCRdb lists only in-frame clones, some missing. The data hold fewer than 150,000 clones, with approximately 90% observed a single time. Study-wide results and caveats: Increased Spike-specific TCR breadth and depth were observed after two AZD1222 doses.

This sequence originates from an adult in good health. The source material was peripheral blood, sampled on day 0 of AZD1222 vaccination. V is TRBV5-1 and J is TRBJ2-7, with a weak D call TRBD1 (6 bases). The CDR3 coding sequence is TGCGCCAGCAGCCCCATGGAGACAGGCTACGAGCAGTACTTC. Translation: CASSPMETGYEQYF.